These 3 T cell receptor beta chains came from one sample sequenced in a study of blood T cell repertoires in COVID-19. Sequenced by immunoSEQ multiplex PCR; TCRdb stores in-frame clones only, minus some. The sample lists 65,000 to 90,000 clones; nearly 90% were seen once. Sequences were obtained from peripheral blood. The receptor set was obtained from a man in his fifties with acute or convalescent COVID-19.

The V call is TRBV21-1, the J call TRBJ2-7; TRBD1, the D gene given by the table, was not confirmed from the DNA. TRBV21-1 counts as a pseudogene. The CDR3 is made up of 14 amino acids. The CDR3 DNA reads as TGTGCCAGGTGCCGGGACAGGCTGGTGTACGAGCAGTACTTC. Encoded protein: CARCRDRLVYEQYF.

This clone has a single count. V and J are TRBV3-1 (or the pseudogene TRBV3-2) and TRBJ2-1; 7 bases match TRBD2. The trim removed 0 bases at V and 7 bases at J, leaving 6 bases unmatched. Germline V gene data show CDR1 as LGHDT and CDR2 as YNNKEL (reference sequence). The CDR3 has 15 amino acids. CDR3 protein: CASSQDHMGGNEQFF. CDR3 DNA: TGTGCCAGCAGCCAAGATCATATGGGAGGGAATGAGCAGTTCTTC.

The CDR3 sequence: CASSNPLLGASHYGYTF. DNA of the CDR3: TGTGCCAGCAGCAACCCCCTTTTGGGGGCTAGCCACTATGGCTACACCTTC. This chain links TRBV7-8 with TRBJ1-2, with D perhaps matching TRBD1 (6 bases). The CDR3 extends over 17 amino acids. V lost 5 bases and J 3 bases, leaving 22 bases between the germline ends. Germline V gene sequence: CDR1 SGHVS, CDR2 FQNEAQ.